Below are 27 T cell receptor beta chains sequenced from a single sample in a study of T cell responses to AZD1222 COVID-19 vaccine. Only in-frame clones appear in the TCRdb table, and some are missing; sequencing was by immunoSEQ multiplex PCR. The sample lists approximately 77,000 clones; 70% to 90% were seen once. The sequences come from peripheral blood, collected 28 days after the second AZD1222 dose. The receptors stem from an adult who received the AZD1222 COVID-19 vaccine.

This clone was seen a handful of times. The chain has TRBV27 and TRBJ2-6; D unclear. Germline-derived CDR1 and CDR2 are MNHEY and SMNVEV (reference sequence). This CDR3 has 14 amino acids. V lost 5 bases to trimming and J lost 0 bases, with 5 bases between them. CDR3 bases: TGTGCCAGCAGTCACCACTCTGGGGCCAACGTCCTGACTTTC. This codes for CASSHHSGANVLTF.

The gene calls are TRBV12-3 or TRBV12-4 and TRBJ2-1; D is uncertain. This CDR3 is built from 12 residues. V was pared by 7 bases and J by 8 bases, with 12 bases between. As DNA, the CDR3 is TGTGCCAGCACGCTAATCGAGGATGAGCAGTTCTTC. Encoded protein: CASTLIEDEQFF.

This rearrangement joins TRBV4-3 to TRBJ1-2; 9 bases agree with TRBD1. Germline trimming cut 0 bases from V and 5 bases from J; bases unmatched to any gene: 4. There are 15 residues in the CDR3. The germline V gene encodes CDR1 LGHNA and CDR2 YSLEER. This chain's CDR3 is CASSQERTGAYGYTF. CDR3 sequence (DNA): TGCGCCAGCAGCCAAGAAAGGACAGGGGCTTATGGCTACACCTTC.

The rearrangement uses TRBV12-5 and TRBJ2-1; D ambiguous. Trimming took off 3 bases at V and 10 bases at J, with 16 bases between the two ends. The CDR3 runs to 14 residues. Germline CDR1 and CDR2: LGHNT and FRNRAP. The CDR3 here is CASGFGTYFGEQFF. The CDR3 coding sequence is TGTGCTAGTGGTTTCGGTACATACTTCGGGGAGCAGTTCTTC.

Here the CDR3 DNA reads TGTGCCAGCAGTGAAGGAGGGCTTATAAACTATGGCTACACCTTC. Amino acid sequence: CASSEGGLINYGYTF. The rearrangement links TRBV6-1 to TRBJ1-2; D is uncertain. Trimming took off 1 base at V and 2 bases at J, with 11 bases between the two ends. Germline loops: CDR1 MNHNS, CDR2 SASEGT. The CDR3 spans 15 residues.

The chain joins TRBV6-2 or TRBV6-3 to TRBJ2-1; D is possibly TRBD1 or TRBD2 (5 bases each). With 0 bases removed from V and 8 bases from J, the gap between germline ends came to 17 bases. The CDR3 spans 16 residues. The germline gives CDR1 MNHEY, CDR2 SVGEGT. The DNA of the CDR3 is TGTGCCAGCAGTTACTCGACCCTAGCAGGGTCCGATGAGCAGTTCTTC. Translating it yields CASSYSTLAGSDEQFF.

The V and J genes are TRBV7-2 and TRBJ2-7; D not resolved. The V gene's germline CDR1 is SGHTA and CDR2 FQGNSA. The CDR3 has 14 amino acids. V gave up 5 bases and J gave up 2 bases, with 13 bases separating them. DNA of the CDR3: TGTGCCAGCAGCCTAGGTCCGGCGACCTACGAGCAGTACTTC. This encodes CASSLGPATYEQYF.

V gene TRBV12-3 or TRBV12-4 combines with J gene TRBJ1-1; unclear D gene. The V end lost 1 base, the J end lost 9 bases, and 12 bases lay between the germline ends. This CDR3 contains 13 residues. The CDR3: CASSLERRRQAFF. The CDR3 DNA follows: TGTGCCAGCAGTTTAGAGAGGCGGCGTCAAGCTTTCTTT.

CDR3 amino acids: CATSSQGTGKSYNEQFF. As DNA, the CDR3 is TGTGCCACCAGCAGTCAAGGGACAGGAAAATCCTACAATGAGCAGTTCTTC. The V call is TRBV15, the J call TRBJ2-1, with 8 bases that match TRBD1. The CDR3 extends over 17 amino acids. V lost 3 bases to trimming and J lost 1 base; unmatched junction nucleotides: 8. The germline gives CDR1 LNHNV, CDR2 YYDKDF (reference sequence).

The V and J genes are TRBV5-4 and TRBJ1-2, with a weak D call TRBD1 (5 bases). V dropped 4 bases and J dropped 2 bases, with 15 bases sitting between them. The germline V gene encodes CDR1 SGHNT and CDR2 YYREEE (reference sequence). The CDR3 runs to 15 residues. CDR3 DNA sequence: TGTGCCAGCAGCCTGTCGGGGGGGGTCAACTATGGCTACACCTTC. Encoded protein: CASSLSGGVNYGYTF.

The chain carries TRBV27 and TRBJ1-5; D is perhaps TRBD1 (6 bases). V was pared by 7 bases and J by 1 base, with 14 bases between. This CDR3 region has 15 residues. CDR1 is MNHEY and CDR2 is SMNVEV in the germline V gene (reference sequence). As DNA, the CDR3 is TGTGCCAGCACAATATCAGGGGTAAGCAATCAGCCCCAGCATTTT. Residues: CASTISGVSNQPQHF.

The chain couples TRBV2 to TRBJ1-2; unclear D gene. The CDR3 spans 16 residues. Germline V gives CDR1 SNHLY, CDR2 FYNNEI. V dropped 5 bases and J dropped 6 bases, with 22 bases sitting between them. The CDR3 DNA is TGTGCCAGCAGTAAATCGACCAGAGAGCTGGGCGATGGCTACACCTTC. Its translation: CASSKSTRELGDGYTF.

The V call is TRBV27, the J call TRBJ1-1; tentatively, D is TRBD1 (6 bases). CDR1 is MNHEY and CDR2 is SMNVEV in the germline V gene (reference sequence). This CDR3 is 15 amino acids long. The V end lost 1 base, the J end lost 5 bases, and 14 bases lay between the germline ends. DNA for the CDR3: TGTGCCAGCAGTTTATGGGCAGGGGTGGCGACTGAAGCTTTCTTT. Its protein is CASSLWAGVATEAFF.

CDR3 sequence reads: CAWSLLINTDTQYF. The CDR3, as DNA: TGTGCCTGGAGTTTGCTTATCAACACAGATACGCAGTATTTT. V usage is TRBV30 and J usage is TRBJ2-3; D not resolved. The V gene lost 2 bases and the J gene lost 2 bases, with 11 bases spanning the gap. The CDR3 is 14 residues long. In germline, CDR1 is GTSNPN, CDR2 SVGIG (reference sequence).

V gene TRBV7-7 combines with J gene TRBJ2-3; 12 nucleotides match TRBD2. V dropped 5 bases and J dropped 4; count of bases not matched to a gene: 4. The germline V gene encodes CDR1 SSHAT and CDR2 FNYEAQ (reference sequence). The CDR3 is 15 amino acids. DNA of the CDR3: TGTGCCAGCAGCAGGGGACTAGCGGGCGCAGATACGCAGTATTTT. Translation: CASSRGLAGADTQYF.

CDR3 sequence reads: CASSSIAGGPTLINEQFF. The CDR3 coding sequence is TGTGCCAGCAGTTCGATAGCGGGGGGACCAACGCTTATCAATGAGCAGTTCTTC. The gene calls are TRBV27 and TRBJ2-1; 10 bases match TRBD2. V was pared by 4 bases and J by 6 bases, with 15 bases of the junction left unmatched. CDR3 size: 18 residues. The germline V gene encodes CDR1 MNHEY and CDR2 SMNVEV (reference sequence).

This clone was seen a single time. The chain carries TRBV11-2 and TRBJ2-3; no reliable D call. The CDR3 has 15 residues. Per germline, CDR1 SGHAT and CDR2 FQNNGV. V was trimmed by 0 bases and J by 4 bases, leaving 11 bases between them. The CDR3 protein is CASSLDPRTSDTQYF. In nucleotides, the CDR3 is TGTGCCAGCAGCTTAGATCCAAGGACGTCAGATACGCAGTATTTT.

The rearrangement joins TRBV6-2 or TRBV6-3 to TRBJ1-2; a possible D gene is TRBD1 (5 bases). V was clipped by 0 bases and J by 2 bases, with 10 bases between them. Germline assignment: CDR1 MNHEY and CDR2 SVGEGT. CDR3 length: 15 amino acids. The CDR3 coding sequence is TGTGCCAGCAGTTACTCTCAGGGCTCAAACTATGGCTACACCTTC. This codes for CASSYSQGSNYGYTF.

The chain is built from TRBV29-1 and TRBJ1-1; no clear D gene. The germline gives CDR1 SQVTM, CDR2 ANQGSEA. This CDR3 has 12 amino acids. Between the trimmed V and J ends, which lost 5 bases and 4 bases, there was a span of 11 bases. The CDR3 DNA follows: TGCAGCGTTCATGATCGGGGCACTGAAGCTTTCTTT. Its translation is CSVHDRGTEAFF.

This clone was recorded once. This chain joins TRBV5-5 and TRBJ2-7; 7 positions agree with TRBD1. The germline CDR1 and CDR2 sequences are SGHKS and YYEKEE (reference sequence). This CDR3 comprises 15 residues. V gave up 5 bases and J gave up 0 bases; unmatched junction bases: 8. The CDR3 spells CASRYTGDSSYEQYF. Written as DNA, the CDR3 is TGTGCCAGCAGATATACAGGGGACAGCTCCTACGAGCAGTACTTC. Together with reference TRBV5-5 and TRBJ2-7, the CDR3 gives the full variable domain: DAGVTQSPTHLIKTRGQQVTLRCSPISGHKSVSWYQQVLGQGPQFIFQYYEKEERGRGNFPDRFSARQFPNYSSELNVNALLLGDSALYLCASRYTGDSSYEQYFGPGTRLTVT.

J is TRBJ1-2 and V is TRBV12-5, with TRBD1 as a possible D gene (6 bases). CDR1 and CDR2 (germline): LGHNT, FRNRAP. The CDR3 sequence is 14 residues long. Trimming removed 5 bases at V and 4 bases at J, with 14 bases between. CDR3 sequence reads: CASGPDTGIYGYTF. The CDR3 DNA reads as TGTGCTAGTGGTCCCGACACAGGGATCTATGGCTACACCTTC. The full variable domain, its missing parts supplied by reference TRBV12-5 and TRBJ1-2, is DARVTQTPRHKVTEMGQEVTMRCQPILGHNTVFWYRQTMMQGLELLAYFRNRAPLDDSGMPKDRFSAEMPDATLATLKIQPSEPRDSAVYFCASGPDTGIYGYTFGSGTRLTVV.

The chain combines TRBV10-3 with TRBJ1-5; 9 bases match TRBD1. The CDR3 covers 14 residues. V was clipped by 2 bases and J by 4 bases; unmatched bases: 0. Germline V gene sequence: CDR1 ENHRY, CDR2 SYGVKD. CDR3 nucleotides: TGTGCCATCAGTGAGGGACAGGGGAATCAGCCCCAGCATTTT. Protein sequence: CAISEGQGNQPQHF.

A remark on this clone: Germline and junction disagree at one end, which may indicate a read error. The V call is TRBV7-9, the J call TRBJ2-3, with D possibly called TRBD1 or TRBD2 (5 bases each). Germline V gives CDR1 SEHNR, CDR2 FQNEAQ (reference sequence). The CDR3 has 11 residues. This chain's CDR3 is CASSIQPGPHF. For the CDR3, the DNA is TGTGCCAGCAGCATCCAGCCGGGACCACATTTT.

This clone appeared a few times. J is TRBJ1-3 and V is TRBV11-2, with D possibly TRBD1 on 5 matching bases. Germline assignment: CDR1 SGHAT and CDR2 FQNNGV. Trimming took off 5 bases at V and 2 bases at J, with 10 bases between the two ends. The CDR3 covers 14 residues. The CDR3 DNA is TGTGCCAGCAGCACAGGTACGGCTGGAAACACCATATATTTT. Its translation is CASSTGTAGNTIYF.

This chain connects TRBV4-2 to TRBJ2-5; a weak D match, TRBD2 (6 bases). CDR3 length: 13 amino acids. V was clipped by 4 bases and J by 7 bases, with 13 bases between them. Germline CDR1 is LGHNA and CDR2 is YNFKEQ. The CDR3 protein is CASSPTMGGTQYF. CDR3 sequence (DNA): TGTGCCAGCAGCCCAACGATGGGGGGGACCCAGTACTTC.

This clone appeared a few times. V usage is TRBV6-5 and J usage is TRBJ1-4, with D maybe TRBD1 (5 bases). The CDR3 sequence is 15 residues long. Germline loops: CDR1 MNHEY, CDR2 SVGAGI. Trimming pared 0 bases from V and 8 bases from J, leaving 13 bases between. The CDR3 spells CASSYSRQLGEKLFF. The CDR3 nucleotides read TGTGCCAGCAGTTACTCAAGACAGTTGGGGGAAAAACTGTTTTTT.

The gene calls are TRBV5-1 and TRBJ2-7; the D call may be TRBD1 or TRBD2 (5 bases each). Per the germline V gene, CDR1 is SGHRS and CDR2 is YFSETQ. The CDR3 is 16 residues long. V was shortened by 4 bases and J by 2 bases, with 19 bases between the two germline ends. The CDR3 region has the DNA TGCGCCAGCAGCCCGGGACCGCCAAAGGTAACCTACGAGCAGTACTTC. Translating gives CASSPGPPKVTYEQYF.